This entry lists 21 T cell receptor beta chains sequenced from one sample in a study of T-cell memory formation after mild COVID-19. Each CDR3 protein gets one entry after TCRdb re-called the 5' RACE reads with MiXCR. The sample holds around 530,000 distinct CDR3 sequences, 20% to 25% seen once. The sample was PBMCs or a T cell subset sorted from them (not recorded which). The receptors come from an adult woman who had mild COVID-19 (a few samples of this study predate the infection). Cell type and time point are not known.

This clonotype was seen a few times. This chain uses TRBV12-3 or TRBV12-4 with TRBJ1-1, with TRBD1 as a possible D gene (5 bases). V lost 6 bases and J 11 bases, leaving 16 bases between the germline ends. CDR3 size: 12 residues. CDR3 residues: CASSRPGTRAFF. The DNA of the CDR3 is TGTGCCAGCAGCCGTCCCGGGACTCGGGCTTTCTTT.

This clonotype was picked up many times. The genes are TRBV12-3 or TRBV12-4 and TRBJ2-3, with D perhaps TRBD1 (6 bases). V lost 5 bases, J lost 1 base, and 13 bases lay in between. The length of the CDR3 is 15 residues. CDR3 coding DNA: TGTGCCAGCAGTAGTACAGGGATGGGCACAGATACGCAGTATTTT. This encodes CASSSTGMGTDTQYF.

The chain links TRBV9 to TRBJ1-3, with D unresolved. V was trimmed by 3 bases and J by 0 bases, leaving 25 bases between them. The V gene's germline CDR1 is SGDLS and CDR2 YYNGEE. The CDR3 sequence is 20 residues long. The CDR3 coding sequence is TGTGCCAGCAGCGGACGCTGGGTGGGAAGAGACGGGAGCTCTGGAAACACCATATATTTT. Its protein product is CASSGRWVGRDGSSGNTIYF.

Only a few counts were recorded for this clonotype. This chain connects TRBV7-2 to TRBJ2-2, with TRBD1 matching over 8 bases. This CDR3 has 16 amino acids. Trimming at V came to 4 bases and at J to 5 bases, leaving 9 bases not matched to a gene. Germline V gene data show CDR1 as SGHTA and CDR2 as FQGNSA. The CDR3 DNA follows: TGTGCCAGCAGCTACCAGGGGGCGCCGGGTACCGGGGAGCTGTTTTTT. Its protein product is CASSYQGAPGTGELFF.

The genes are TRBV6-5 and TRBJ1-2, with D perhaps TRBD1 (5 bases). Germline V gene lookup returns CDR1 MNHEY and CDR2 SVGAGI. This CDR3 has 13 amino acids. Trimming cost V 5 bases and J 7 bases, with 14 bases left between them. CDR3 in DNA: TGTGCCAGCAGTCCCGGGACCGCTGCTGGCTACACCTTC. The encoded protein is CASSPGTAAGYTF.

The chain has TRBV12-3 or TRBV12-4 and TRBJ2-1; TRBD2 matches at 12 bases. The CDR3 has 22 amino acids. V dropped 5 bases and J dropped 0; count of bases not matched to a gene: 20. The CDR3 spells CASSPRTSGMTFSSGSYNEQFF. In DNA, the CDR3 is TGTGCCAGCAGTCCTCGGACTAGCGGGATGACATTTTCCAGTGGCTCCTACAATGAGCAGTTCTTC.

This clonotype occurred a few times. V gene TRBV2 combines with J gene TRBJ2-1; D unclear. V was trimmed by 0 bases and J by 2 bases, leaving 8 bases between them. The germline gives CDR1 SNHLY, CDR2 FYNNEI. CDR3 length equals 15 residues. CDR3 region: CASSEAQETYNEQFF. The CDR3 DNA reads as TGTGCCAGCAGTGAAGCGCAGGAAACCTACAATGAGCAGTTCTTC.

The V and J genes are TRBV11-2 and TRBJ2-5, with 11 bases lining up with TRBD2. The CDR3 sequence is 17 residues long. The germline V gene encodes CDR1 SGHAT and CDR2 FQNNGV. J gave up 1 base and V 4 bases, and 8 bases lay outside the gene matches. The CDR3 is CASSSRGLAGIQETQYF. The CDR3 DNA follows: TGTGCCAGCAGCTCCCGCGGACTAGCGGGTATCCAAGAGACCCAGTACTTC.

V usage is TRBV30 and J usage is TRBJ2-6; tentative D call: TRBD1 (5 bases). CDR3 length equals 15 residues. Germline loops: CDR1 GTSNPN, CDR2 SVGIG (reference sequence). Between the trimmed V and J ends, which lost 0 bases and 2 bases, there was a span of 8 bases. For the CDR3, the DNA is TGTGCCTGGAGTGTAAAAGGGGCTGGGGCCAACGTCCTGACTTTC. Protein sequence: CAWSVKGAGANVLTF.

This clonotype was found a few times. The rearrangement joins TRBV7-6 to TRBJ2-1; 8 bases fit TRBD2. The trim removed 4 bases at V and 8 bases at J, leaving 10 bases unmatched. This CDR3 is built from 15 residues. CDR1 is SGHVS, CDR2 FNYEAQ, per germline. CDR3 DNA sequence: TGTGCCAGCAGCTCGATAGCGGGGACGAACTATGAGCAGTTCTTC. Residues: CASSSIAGTNYEQFF.

The chain joins TRBV5-8 to TRBJ1-1; no reliable D call. This CDR3 is 17 amino acids long. The germline CDR1 and CDR2 sequences are SGHTS and YDEGEE. The germline V and J ends were trimmed by 0 bases and 3 bases, with 18 bases remaining between them. CDR3 loop: CASSLVTLAGEHTEAFF. The CDR3 DNA is TGTGCCAGCAGCTTGGTAACCTTGGCGGGTGAGCACACTGAAGCTTTCTTT.

The chain has TRBV5-1 and TRBJ1-1; TRBD1 agrees at 8 bases. V dropped 0 bases and J dropped 2; count of bases not matched to a gene: 3. The germline gives CDR1 SGHRS, CDR2 YFSETQ. The CDR3 runs 15 residues. In nucleotides, the CDR3 is TGCGCCAGCAGCTTGGTGGACAGGGACAACACTGAAGCTTTCTTT. This codes for CASSLVDRDNTEAFF.

The chain recombines TRBV9 with TRBJ1-3, with a tentative D call TRBD1 (5 bases). The CDR3 totals 15 residues. The germline V and J ends were trimmed by 3 bases and 1 base, with 11 bases remaining between them. Germline V lookup: CDR1 SGDLS, CDR2 YYNGEE. The CDR3 here is CASSEARGSGNTIYF. The CDR3 nucleotides are TGTGCCAGCAGCGAAGCCCGGGGGTCTGGAAACACCATATATTTT.

This clonotype appeared a few times. The chain has TRBV4-1 and TRBJ1-1; TRBD1 agrees at 8 bases. This CDR3 contains 14 residues. Germline assignment: CDR1 MGHRA and CDR2 YSYEKL. V trimming: 0 bases; J trimming: 11 bases; junction bases outside the gene matches: 8. In nucleotides, the CDR3 is TGCGCCAGCAGCCAAGATCCAGGGGGCAGTCGGGCTTTCTTT. Translating it yields CASSQDPGGSRAFF.

The chain uses TRBV30 and TRBJ2-7; 8 bases map to TRBD2. The CDR3 is made up of 13 amino acids. Trimming removed 3 bases from V and 2 bases from J; junction bases left unmatched: 3. Germline V CDR1 and CDR2: GTSNPN, SVGIG (reference sequence). The CDR3 nucleotides are TGTGCCTGGAGGACTAGCGATACCTACGAGCAGTACTTC. Protein: CAWRTSDTYEQYF.

This clonotype was observed a handful of times. The gene calls are TRBV5-1 and TRBJ2-5; D remains ambiguous. CDR1 is SGHRS and CDR2 is YFSETQ in the germline V gene. Trimming took 0 bases from V and 4 from J, leaving 10 bases between them. The CDR3 totals 14 residues. CDR3 DNA: TGCGCCAGCAGCTTGGCGGCGATTACAGAGACCCAGTACTTC. Its translation is CASSLAAITETQYF.

This clonotype was counted a few times. This chain links TRBV7-2 with TRBJ2-3, with 14 bases fitting TRBD2. The CDR3 sequence is 18 residues long. Trimming cost V 5 bases and J 1 base; bases outside gene matches: 8. Germline assignment: CDR1 SGHTA and CDR2 FQGNSA. CDR3 sequence (DNA): TGTGCCAGCAGCCCGGGACTAGCGGGGGAGTTTGGCACAGATACGCAGTATTTT. Its protein product is CASSPGLAGEFGTDTQYF.

This clonotype was counted at least ten times. V gene TRBV5-1 combines with J gene TRBJ2-7; D gene ambiguous. The V end was cut by 5 bases, the J end by 3 bases, with 9 bases between. This CDR3 is 12 amino acids long. The germline V gene encodes CDR1 SGHRS and CDR2 YFSETQ. CDR3 nucleotide sequence: TGCGCCAGCAGAAGTGAATTCTACGAGCAGTACTTC. This encodes CASRSEFYEQYF.

This clonotype appeared a few times. Its ends do not fully match the called genes, so a read error is possible. The chain employs TRBV12-3 or TRBV12-4 and TRBJ2-4; D is perhaps TRBD2 (6 bases). The CDR3 covers 14 residues. CDR3 sequence reads: CASGLAAAKNIQYF. The CDR3, as DNA: TGTGCCAGCGGTTTAGCGGCAGCCAAAAACATTCAGTACTTC.

The chain employs TRBV29-1 and TRBJ2-2; 12 bases map to TRBD2. The CDR3 spans 16 residues. Losses at the gene ends were 4 bases for V and 4 bases for J; bases not matched to a gene: 7. Germline V gives CDR1 SQVTM, CDR2 ANQGSEA. CDR3 residues: CSVASGGAWGTGELFF. The CDR3 nucleotides are TGCAGCGTTGCTAGCGGGGGGGCCTGGGGCACCGGGGAGCTGTTTTTT.

The chain is built from TRBV27 and TRBJ1-6; 9 bases agree with TRBD1. J gave up 9 bases and V 5 bases, and 20 bases lay outside the gene matches. From germline, CDR1 is MNHEY and CDR2 SMNVEV (reference sequence). This CDR3 comprises 19 residues. The CDR3 region has the DNA TGTGCCAGCAGTCCCTCCGGGACAGGGCCTGAGGCTAAGAGTTCACCCCTCCACTTT. Protein: CASSPSGTGPEAKSSPLHF.